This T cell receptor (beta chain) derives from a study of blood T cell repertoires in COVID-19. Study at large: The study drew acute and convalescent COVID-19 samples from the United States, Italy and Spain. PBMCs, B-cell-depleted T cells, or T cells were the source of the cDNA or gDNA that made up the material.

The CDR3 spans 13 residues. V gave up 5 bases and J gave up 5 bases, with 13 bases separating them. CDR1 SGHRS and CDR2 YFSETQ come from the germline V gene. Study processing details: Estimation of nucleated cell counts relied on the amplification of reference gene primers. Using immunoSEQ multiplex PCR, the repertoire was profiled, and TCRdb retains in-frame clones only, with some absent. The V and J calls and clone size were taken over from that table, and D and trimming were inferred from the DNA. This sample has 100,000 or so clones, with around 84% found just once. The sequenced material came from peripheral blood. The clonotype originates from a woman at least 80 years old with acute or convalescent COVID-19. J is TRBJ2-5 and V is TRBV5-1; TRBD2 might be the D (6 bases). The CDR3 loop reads CASRSGVGETQYF. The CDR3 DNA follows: TGCGCCAGCAGGTCGGGAGTTGGGGAGACCCAGTACTTC.